The rows below give T cell receptor beta chains drawn from one sample of a study of identical twins. TCRdb passed the 5' RACE reads through MiXCR, listing each CDR3 protein once. Of some 500,000 distinct CDR3 sequences detected, about 20% appear once; the ten largest clones hold around 0.9%. This same sample was also part of a study on T cells expressing NK-cell markers.

The material sequenced was CD4+ T cells sorted from blood. The source of these receptors is a young woman in good health. Each CDR3 is given with its conserved first and last residue. D genes are given only for firm matches. Size is stated for part of the rows, as once, few or many counts, or as a class when the clone is expanded.

many	TRBD1	TRBJ2-6	TRBV12-3/TRBV12-4	CASSPGGSGANVLTF	TGTGCCAGCAGTCCAGGGGGCTCTGGGGCCAACGTCCTGACTTTC
NA	NA	TRBJ2-2	TRBV12-3/TRBV12-4	CASSLFGGQYTGELFF	TGTGCCAGCAGTTTATTCGGGGGGCAATACACCGGGGAGCTGTTTTTT
NA	TRBD2	TRBJ2-7	TRBV5-1	CASSFQTSGYEQYF	TGCGCCAGCAGCTTTCAAACTAGCGGCTACGAGCAGTACTTC
many	NA	TRBJ1-6	TRBV7-8	CASSLVASPLHF	TGTGCCAGCAGCTTAGTCGCTTCACCCCTCCACTTT
NA	TRBD1	TRBJ1-4	TRBV27	CASKIGGYGEKLFF	TGTGCCAGCAAGATAGGGGGCTATGGGGAAAAACTGTTTTTT
few	NA	TRBJ2-1	TRBV30	CAWSVRQGYEQFF	TGTGCCTGGAGTGTACGGCAGGGGTATGAGCAGTTCTTC
NA	TRBD1	TRBJ1-2	TRBV14	CASSNDRVLGYTF	TGTGCCAGCAGCAACGACAGGGTTTTGGGCTACACCTTC
few	TRBD2	TRBJ2-7	TRBV7-9	CASSRSGGNYEQYF	TGTGCCAGCAGCCGGAGCGGGGGGAACTACGAGCAGTACTTC
few	NA	TRBJ2-4	TRBV20-1	CSATRLAKNIQYF	TGCAGTGCTACCCGGCTAGCCAAAAACATTCAGTACTTC
few	NA	TRBJ2-1	TRBV10-3	CASSEGKQFF	TGTGCCTCTTCAGAGGGGAAGCAGTTCTTC
NA	NA	TRBJ2-3	TRBV7-2	CASSWRRSSTDTQYF	TGTGCCAGCAGCTGGAGGAGATCTAGCACAGATACGCAGTATTTT
NA	TRBD1	TRBJ1-2	TRBV11-2	CASSTHGTAYTF	TGTGCCAGCAGCACCCACGGGACAGCCTACACCTTC
many	TRBD1	TRBJ2-7	TRBV29-1	CSGTGQGVYEQYF	TGCAGCGGGACAGGTCAAGGCGTGTACGAGCAGTACTTC
NA	NA	TRBJ2-7	TRBV18	CASSLTVGEGREQYF	TGTGCCAGCTCCCTCACAGTAGGGGAAGGGCGCGAGCAGTACTTC
NA	NA	TRBJ2-5	TRBV4-2	CASSQVGGVNQETQYF	TGTGCCAGCAGCCAAGTGGGCGGGGTGAACCAAGAGACCCAGTACTTC
few	NA	TRBJ2-1	TRBV11-3	CASSLKEQGGEQFF	TGTGCCAGCAGCCTCAAGGAACAAGGAGGTGAGCAGTTCTTC
few	NA	TRBJ2-3	TRBV7-9	CASSLTPNTQYF	TGTGCCAGCAGCCTCACCCCCAATACGCAGTATTTT
NA	NA	TRBJ2-5	TRBV6-1	CASKPQGYQETQYF	TGTGCCAGCAAACCTCAGGGGTACCAAGAGACCCAGTACTTC
few	TRBD2	TRBJ2-1	TRBV20-1	CSAPSPREGLDEQFF	TGCAGTGCTCCCAGCCCGCGGGAGGGCCTCGATGAGCAGTTCTTC
NA	TRBD2	TRBJ2-5	TRBV12-5	CASGLILAGSGETQYF	TGTGCTAGTGGTTTGATCCTAGCGGGTAGCGGAGAGACCCAGTACTTC
NA	NA	TRBJ1-1	TRBV30	CACIHLQWATEAFF	TGTGCCTGCATCCACCTACAGTGGGCCACTGAAGCTTTCTTT
few	NA	TRBJ2-3	TRBV5-1	CASSSRTEGGGTQYF	TGCGCCAGCAGCTCTCGGACTGAGGGGGGCGGTACGCAGTATTTT
NA	TRBD1	TRBJ2-3	TRBV9	CASSVATAGGFGDTQYF	TGTGCCAGCAGCGTAGCTACGGCAGGGGGCTTTGGAGATACGCAGTATTTT
few	TRBD1	TRBJ1-5	TRBV5-5	CASSLGGTANNQPQHF	TGTGCCAGCAGCTTGGGCGGGACAGCCAACAATCAGCCCCAGCATTTT
many	NA	TRBJ1-5	TRBV20-1	CSARDLRGQPQHF	TGCAGTGCTAGAGATTTAAGGGGTCAGCCCCAGCATTTT
NA	TRBD2	TRBJ2-1	TRBV4-3	CASSLTQARGGYEQFF	TGCGCCAGCAGCCTTACTCAAGCCCGGGGGGGGTATGAGCAGTTCTTC
NA	NA	TRBJ1-1	TRBV2	CASMRQMNTEAFF	TGTGCCAGCATGAGACAGATGAACACTGAAGCTTTCTTT
NA	TRBD2	TRBJ2-2	TRBV7-2	CASSLIGRRTGELFF	TGTGCCAGCAGCTTAATCGGGAGGCGCACCGGGGAGCTGTTTTTT
NA	TRBD2	TRBJ2-3	TRBV10-3	CAIKASSGGTDTQYF	TGTGCCATCAAGGCGTCTAGCGGGGGCACAGATACGCAGTATTTT
NA	NA	TRBJ2-1	TRBV6-2/TRBV6-3	CATIVWGRYNEQFF	TGTGCCACCATTGTGTGGGGGCGTTACAATGAGCAGTTCTTC
once	NA	TRBJ2-7	TRBV21-1	CASRGTGETDEQYF	TGTGCCAGCAGGGGGACAGGGGAAACCGACGAGCAGTACTTC
few	NA	TRBJ2-1	TRBV6-2/TRBV6-3	CASSSTSTGRNEQFF	TGTGCCAGCAGTTCTACGTCTACTGGGAGGAATGAGCAGTTCTTC
many	NA	TRBJ1-1	TRBV20-1	CSARDDSVAEAFF	TGCAGTGCTAGAGACGACAGCGTGGCTGAAGCTTTCTTT
NA	TRBD2	TRBJ2-3	TRBV30	CAWGLAGTDTQYF	TGTGCCTGGGGACTAGCGGGCACAGATACGCAGTATTTT
few	TRBD2	TRBJ2-3	TRBV7-9	CASSLLGRHPEVQYF	TGTGCCAGCAGCTTACTCGGGAGGCACCCTGAAGTGCAGTATTTT
NA	NA	TRBJ2-1	TRBV15	CATSRERVGDEQFF	TGTGCCACCAGCAGAGAGAGGGTGGGCGATGAGCAGTTCTTC
few	TRBD1	TRBJ1-1	TRBV5-5	CASSLDGTANTEAFF	TGTGCCAGCAGCTTGGATGGGACAGCAAACACTGAAGCTTTCTTT